This T cell receptor beta chain was retrieved from a study of Tregs in tolerant kidney transplant recipients. Study overall: Mixed chimerism was transient after nonmyeloablative marrow transplants from related graft donors.

Using immunoSEQ multiplex PCR, the repertoire was profiled, and TCRdb retains in-frame clones only, with some absent. The table includes about 64,000 clones, about 98% detected once. The V end was cut by 1 base, the J end by 3 bases, with 13 bases between. The germline V gene has CDR1 LGHNA and CDR2 YSLEER. The CDR3 spans 15 residues. This TCR was recovered from a human donor who received a combined kidney and bone marrow transplant. This sequence joins TRBV4-3 and TRBJ2-7; TRBD1 is a possible D gene (6 bases). This specimen consisted of Tregs from blood, obtained before the transplant. The DNA of the CDR3 is TGCGCCAGCAGCCAAGTCATACAGGGTGTCTACGAGCAGTACTTC. Protein sequence: CASSQVIQGVYEQYF.